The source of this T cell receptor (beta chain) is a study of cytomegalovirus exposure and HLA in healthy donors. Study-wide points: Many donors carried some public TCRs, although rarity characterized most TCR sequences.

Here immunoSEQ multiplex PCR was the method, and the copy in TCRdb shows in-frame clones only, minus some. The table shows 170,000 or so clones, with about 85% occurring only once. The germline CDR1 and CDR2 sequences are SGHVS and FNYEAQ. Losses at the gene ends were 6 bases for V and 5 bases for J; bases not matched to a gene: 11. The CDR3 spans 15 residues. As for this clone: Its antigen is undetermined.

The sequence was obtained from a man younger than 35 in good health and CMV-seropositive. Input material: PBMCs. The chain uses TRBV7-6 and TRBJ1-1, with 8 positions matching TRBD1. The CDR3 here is CASSSPDRAETEAFF. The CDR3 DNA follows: TGTGCCAGCAGTTCCCCGGACAGGGCTGAGACTGAAGCTTTCTTT.